This is a list of T cell receptor beta chains from one sample in a study of control samples from healthy donors and cancer patients. Repertoires were generated with immunoSEQ multiplex PCR, while TCRdb's copy carries only in-frame clones and drops some. The sample has fewer than 60,000 clones, 85% to 95% seen once. Sample: blood. These receptors were collected from a man aged 25 to 40 in good health. Each CDR3 is given without its conserved first and last residue. Each record gives: V gene, CDR3 protein.

>TRBV30
AWRTGLQETQY
>TRBV9
ASNSFGSPPDTQY
>TRBV10-3
AISEREYVEQF
>TRBV11-2
ASSFGVEETQY
>TRBV19
ASSPAGTGGYEQY
>TRBV12-5
ASVGGTNEQF
>TRBV6-2/TRBV6-3
ASSYGTTNTEAF
>TRBV4-1
ASSRANEQF
>TRBV18
ASSPPGRETQY
>TRBV6-5
ASSLVGRTGNTIY
>TRBV5-8
ATRPRQETQY
>TRBV3-1/TRBV3-2
ASRTSGRNEQY
>TRBV29-1
SVEYSYEQY
>TRBV9
ASSPEPGSSYNEQF
>TRBV3-1/TRBV3-2
ASSLESGAQY
>TRBV4-2
ASSQGLSYEQY
>TRBV6-2/TRBV6-3
ASSSVEGFDEQY
>TRBV13
ASSLRSYEQY
>TRBV6-5
ASSYSTNTGELF
>TRBV12-5
ASGLADRENQPQH